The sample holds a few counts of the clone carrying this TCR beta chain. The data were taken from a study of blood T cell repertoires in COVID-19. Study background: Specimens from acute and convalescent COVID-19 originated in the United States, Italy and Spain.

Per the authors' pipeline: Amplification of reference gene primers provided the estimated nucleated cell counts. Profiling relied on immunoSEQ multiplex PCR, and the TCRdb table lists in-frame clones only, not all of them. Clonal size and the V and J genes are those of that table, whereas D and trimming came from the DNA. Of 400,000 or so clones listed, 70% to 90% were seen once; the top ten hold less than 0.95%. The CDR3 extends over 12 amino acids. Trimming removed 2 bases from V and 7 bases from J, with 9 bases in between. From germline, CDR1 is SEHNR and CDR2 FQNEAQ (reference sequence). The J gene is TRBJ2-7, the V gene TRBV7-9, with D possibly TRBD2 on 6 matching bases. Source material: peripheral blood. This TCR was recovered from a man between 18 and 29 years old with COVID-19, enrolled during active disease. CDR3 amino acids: CASSLNREEQYF. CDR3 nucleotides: TGTGCCAGCAGCTTAAACCGGGAGGAGCAGTACTTC.